Listed below are T cell receptor beta chains from one sample, sequenced in a study of blood T cells in healthy people across ages. One entry per CDR3 protein results from TCRdb running MiXCR on the 5' RACE reads. Of fewer than 2,000,000 distinct CDR3 sequences listed, approximately 40% are singletons. The sample taken for sequencing was blood. The origin of the receptors is a human donor in good health. The CDR3 runs from the conserved cysteine through the conserved F or W. The order of the fields is J gene, D gene, clone size, V gene, CDR3 DNA, CDR3 protein. D genes are given only for firm matches. Clone size, where shown, is once, few, many, or a class for clones that have expanded.

>TRBJ2-1|.|.|TRBV20-1
TGCAGTGCCAAGCCGGACGGCTCAAGCTCCTACAATGAGCAGTTCTTC
CSAKPDGSSSYNEQFF
>TRBJ2-7|.|.|TRBV3-1
TGTGCCAGTAGTCCGGGGGCAAGGTACGAGCAGTACTTC
CASSPGARYEQYF
>TRBJ2-7|.|.|TRBV12-5
TGTGCTAGTGGTCCCTCCGACACCTACGAGCAGTACTTC
CASGPSDTYEQYF
>TRBJ2-7|TRBD1|.|TRBV29-1
TGCAGCTTAGACAGGGGCCACGAGCAGTACTTC
CSLDRGHEQYF
>TRBJ1-2|.|.|TRBV5-6
TGTGCCAGCAGCTTGACAGACCCTAATTATGGCTACACCTTC
CASSLTDPNYGYTF
>TRBJ2-5|.|.|TRBV20-1
TGCAGTGCTAGAGATTTAAGGGTAGAGACCCAGTACTTC
CSARDLRVETQYF
>TRBJ2-3|TRBD1|.|TRBV20-1
TGCAGTGCTAGGGGTCCCCAGGGACAGGGGTGCTCCTACGAGCAGTATTTT
CSARGPQGQGCSYEQYF
>TRBJ1-1|TRBD1|.|TRBV12-3/TRBV12-4
TGTGCCAGCATGGGACAGGGTGGCACTGAAGCTTTCTTT
CASMGQGGTEAFF
>TRBJ2-5|TRBD2|.|TRBV3-1
TGTGCCAGCAGCCAGGGAGTTGGTACGGGGGGGTCCTTCGGTGAGCAGTACTTC
CASSQGVGTGGSFGEQYF
>TRBJ1-2|TRBD1|few|TRBV5-1
TGCGCCAGCCGCCGGCGGGACAGGGGGGATTATGGCTACACCTTC
CASRRRDRGDYGYTF
>TRBJ1-2|TRBD1|few|TRBV10-3
TGTGCCATCAGTGAGAAGGCGACAGGGTGGGACTTGGATGGCTACACCTTC
CAISEKATGWDLDGYTF
>TRBJ2-5|.|.|TRBV7-9
TGTGCCAGCAGCTTATCTTTTGCCCAAGAGACCCAGTACTTC
CASSLSFAQETQYF
>TRBJ2-2|.|.|TRBV20-1
TGCAGTGCTAGTAAGGGTTCTGCGAACACCGGGGAGCTGTTTTTT
CSASKGSANTGELFF
>TRBJ1-2|.|.|TRBV2
TGTGCCAGCAGTGATAGCCAGATTAACTATGGCTACACCTTC
CASSDSQINYGYTF
>TRBJ2-7|.|.|TRBV15
TGTGCCACCAGCAGTCTTTATGGACCGTACTCCTACGAGCAGTACTTC
CATSSLYGPYSYEQYF
>TRBJ1-1|TRBD1|.|TRBV29-1
TGCAGCGCTCTAACGGACAGGGGGACTGAAGCTTTCTTT
CSALTDRGTEAFF
>TRBJ2-5|TRBD2|.|TRBV20-1
TGCAGTGCTAGAAATGCGGGGGGCCAAGAGACCCAGTACTTC
CSARNAGGQETQYF
>TRBJ2-3|TRBD2|.|TRBV28
TGTGCCAGCAGTCCAATTGGAGCGGGGTTAACAGATACGCAGTATTTT
CASSPIGAGLTDTQYF
>TRBJ1-2|.|few|TRBV7-6
TGTGCCAGCAGCTTAGGGGCAGGGTCTAACTATGGCTACACCTTC
CASSLGAGSNYGYTF
>TRBJ2-6|TRBD1|.|TRBV28
TGTGCCAGCAGTTTGGGGACAGGGCCCTCGAGCTCTGGGGCCAACGTCCTGACTTTC
CASSLGTGPSSSGANVLTF
>TRBJ1-1|TRBD1|.|TRBV5-1
TGCGCCAGCAGCTTGGGTCCCGACAGGGTCGGGGGCATGAACACTGAAGCTTTCTTT
CASSLGPDRVGGMNTEAFF
>TRBJ2-4|TRBD2|.|TRBV20-1
TGCAGTGATAGAGTACCGGGACTAGCGGGGGGGCCCAAAAACATTCAGTACTTC
CSDRVPGLAGGPKNIQYF
>TRBJ1-2|TRBD1|few|TRBV20-1
TGCAGTGTTCATACGGACAGGAACTATGGCTACACCTTC
CSVHTDRNYGYTF
>TRBJ2-3|TRBD2|.|TRBV4-3
TGCGCCAGCAGCCAGACGGGACTAGCGGGGGCGGAAATGGCAGATACGCAGTATTTT
CASSQTGLAGAEMADTQYF
>TRBJ2-4|.|.|TRBV20-1
TGCAGTGCTAAAGTAGAAGCCAAAAACATTCAGTACTTC
CSAKVEAKNIQYF
>TRBJ1-1|TRBD1|.|TRBV28
TGTGCCAGCATCGTACAGGGGGCGGACGAAGCTTTCTTT
CASIVQGADEAFF
>TRBJ1-5|.|.|TRBV12-3/TRBV12-4
TGTGCCAGCAGCGGACGGACAAACGAGCAGCCCCAGCATTTT
CASSGRTNEQPQHF
>TRBJ1-2|TRBD1|few|TRBV15
TGTGCCACCAGCAGAGACGGCGGGACAGGGGGAAGATACGGCTACACCTTC
CATSRDGGTGGRYGYTF
>TRBJ2-7|.|few|TRBV4-1
TGCGCCAGCAGCCCCGATCATGCTATGGGGTACGAGCAGTACTTC
CASSPDHAMGYEQYF
>TRBJ1-2|TRBD1|few|TRBV7-2
TGTGCCAGCTCCGAGGGGGCATCTTATGGCTACACCTTC
CASSEGASYGYTF
>TRBJ1-2|TRBD1|few|TRBV6-2/TRBV6-3
TGTGCCGGACCATTGGACAGGGGGCGTGAGGATGGCTACACCTTC
CAGPLDRGREDGYTF
>TRBJ2-1|TRBD1|.|TRBV2
TGTGCCAGCAGTTCGGACAGGGGGTCCTACGATGAGCAGTTCTTC
CASSSDRGSYDEQFF
>TRBJ1-6|.|few|TRBV5-1
TGCGCCAGCAGCTCGTACAGCGGCTCCTATAATTCACCCCTCCACTTT
CASSSYSGSYNSPLHF
>TRBJ1-2|.|.|TRBV24-1
TGTGCCACCAGTGATTTCAGCAGGGGCCTCTTAGGCTACACCTTC
CATSDFSRGLLGYTF
>TRBJ1-1|.|.|TRBV5-4
TGTGCCAGCAGCGAAAACGGGGGAGTTGAGGCTGAAGCTTTCTTT
CASSENGGVEAEAFF
>TRBJ2-5|.|.|TRBV2
TGTGCCAGCAGTGAAGAGTGGGGGAATGAGCAGTACTTC
CASSEEWGNEQYF
>TRBJ2-1|TRBD1|few|TRBV24-1
TGCGCCACCAGTGACCTACGGGACAGATACAATGAGCAGTTCTTC
CATSDLRDRYNEQFF
>TRBJ1-2|TRBD1|.|TRBV12-3/TRBV12-4
TGTGCCAGCAGGGGACAGGAGTATGGCTACACCTTC
CASRGQEYGYTF
>TRBJ1-2|.|.|TRBV12-3/TRBV12-4
TGTGCCAGCAGTTTAGTTGGGGTTACGGGGGCTAACTATGGCTACACCTTC
CASSLVGVTGANYGYTF
>TRBJ2-2|.|.|TRBV7-2
TGTGCCAGCAGCTTAGGCCCCAGGGCCTCCGGGGAGCTGTTTTTT
CASSLGPRASGELFF
>TRBJ2-1|.|.|TRBV7-2
TGTGCCAGCAGCTTAGGGGGGGCGGGTTCACATGAGCAGTTCTTC
CASSLGGAGSHEQFF
>TRBJ2-3|TRBD2|few|TRBV4-3
TGCGCCAGCAGCCAAGAAGGTTCTAGCGGGGGGGCCATCACAGATACGCAGTATTTT
CASSQEGSSGGAITDTQYF
>TRBJ2-7|TRBD2|few|TRBV6-5
TGTGCCAGCAGGTTCGGGACTAGCGGGGCAAACGAGCAGTACTTC
CASRFGTSGANEQYF
>TRBJ2-3|TRBD1|few|TRBV5-1
TGCGCCAGCAGCGGGGGACAGTTAGACACAGATACGCAGTATTTT
CASSGGQLDTDTQYF
>TRBJ2-5|TRBD1|.|TRBV14
TGTGCCAGCAGCCGCTTGGGACAGAAGGAGACCCAGTACTTC
CASSRLGQKETQYF
>TRBJ2-5|.|.|TRBV5-1
TGCGCCAGCAGCTTTGTCCAGGAGCAAGAGACCCAGTACTTC
CASSFVQEQETQYF
>TRBJ2-7|TRBD2|.|TRBV7-9
TGTGCCAGCAGCATGACTAGCGGGGGCGAGCAGTACTTC
CASSMTSGGEQYF
>TRBJ2-7|.|many|TRBV12-3/TRBV12-4
TGTGCCAGCAGTCCCTCGGTTTACGAGCAGTACTTC
CASSPSVYEQYF
>TRBJ2-1|.|.|TRBV20-1
TGCAGTGCTAGAGGCGGCAGACACAATGAGCAGTTCTTC
CSARGGRHNEQFF
>TRBJ1-5|.|many|TRBV15
TGTGCCACCAGCAGACTACGGGACACCCTAAGTCGCCAGCATTTT
CATSRLRDTLSRQHF